This T cell receptor beta chain was captured by sequencing in a study of T cells expressing NK-cell markers. As for the study in general: It was from sorted CD3+CD56+NKG2C+, CD3+CD56+NKG2C- and CD3+CD56-NKG2C+ T cells that TCR beta repertoires came. Among the eight sequenced donors, seven tested HCMV-seropositive and one tested seronegative.

Germline V CDR1 and CDR2: DFQATT, SNEGSKA (reference sequence). The length of the CDR3 is 13 residues. TCRdb derives one entry per CDR3 protein from the 5' RACE reads, leaving out DNA. In all, the sample yields 550,000 to 600,000 distinct CDR3 sequences. The chain employs TRBV20-1 and TRBJ1-1. The clonotype was recovered from a man younger than 30 in good health. The specimen sequenced was blood T cells: a sorted CD56 or NKG2C T cell subset, CD4+ or CD8+ T cells, or bulk PBMC T cells (not recorded which). The CDR3 is CSASKGKADEAFF.